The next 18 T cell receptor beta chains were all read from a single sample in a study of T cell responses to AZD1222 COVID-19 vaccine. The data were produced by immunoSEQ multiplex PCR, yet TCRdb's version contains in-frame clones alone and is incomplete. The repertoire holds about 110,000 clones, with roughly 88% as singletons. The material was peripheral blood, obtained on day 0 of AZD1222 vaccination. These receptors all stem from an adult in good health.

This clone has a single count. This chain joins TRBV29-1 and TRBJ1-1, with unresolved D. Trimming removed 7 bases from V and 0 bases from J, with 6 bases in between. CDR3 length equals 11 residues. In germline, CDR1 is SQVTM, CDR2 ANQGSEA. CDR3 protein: CSAGVNTEAFF. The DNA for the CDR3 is TGCAGCGCGGGCGTGAACACTGAAGCTTTCTTT.

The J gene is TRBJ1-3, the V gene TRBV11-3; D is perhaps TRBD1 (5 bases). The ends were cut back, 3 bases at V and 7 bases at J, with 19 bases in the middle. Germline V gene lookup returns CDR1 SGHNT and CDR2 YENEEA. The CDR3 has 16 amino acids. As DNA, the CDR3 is TGTGCCAGCAGCTTGGTGGCGGGCCCTGGGGGTAACACCATATATTTT. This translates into CASSLVAGPGGNTIYF. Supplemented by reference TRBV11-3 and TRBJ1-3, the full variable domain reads EAGVVQSPRYKIIEKKQPVAFWCNPISGHNTLYWYLQNLGQGPELLIRYENEEAVDDSQLPKDRFSAERLKGVDSTLKIQPAELGDSAVYLCASSLVAGPGGNTIYFGEGSWLTVV.

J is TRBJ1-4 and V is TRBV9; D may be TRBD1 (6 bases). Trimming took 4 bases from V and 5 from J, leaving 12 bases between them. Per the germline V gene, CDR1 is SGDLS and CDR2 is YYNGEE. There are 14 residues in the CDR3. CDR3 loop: CASSTRTVNEKLFF. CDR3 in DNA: TGTGCCAGCAGCACCAGGACAGTGAATGAAAAACTGTTTTTT. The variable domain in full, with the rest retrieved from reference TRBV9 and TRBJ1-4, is DSGVTQTPKHLITATGQRVTLRCSPRSGDLSVYWYQQSLDQGLQFLIQYYNGEERAKGNILERFSAQQFPDLHSELNLSSLELGDSALYFCASSTRTVNEKLFFGSGTQLSVL.

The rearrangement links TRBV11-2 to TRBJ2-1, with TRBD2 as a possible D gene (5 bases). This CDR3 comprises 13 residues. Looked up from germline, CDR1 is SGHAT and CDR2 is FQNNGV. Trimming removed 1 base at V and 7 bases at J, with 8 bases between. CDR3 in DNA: TGTGCCAGCAGCTTAGTTACGGGGAATGAGCAGTTCTTC. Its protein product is CASSLVTGNEQFF.

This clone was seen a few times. CDR3: CASSQGGNSNQPQHF. CDR3 sequence (DNA): TGTGCCAGCAGCCAAGGGGGAAATAGCAATCAGCCCCAGCATTTT. V usage is TRBV7-6 and J usage is TRBJ1-5, with D possibly matching TRBD1 (6 bases). The CDR3 length is 15 residues. The germline V and J ends were trimmed by 5 bases and 0 bases, with 11 bases remaining between them. Germline V gene sequence: CDR1 SGHVS, CDR2 FNYEAQ.

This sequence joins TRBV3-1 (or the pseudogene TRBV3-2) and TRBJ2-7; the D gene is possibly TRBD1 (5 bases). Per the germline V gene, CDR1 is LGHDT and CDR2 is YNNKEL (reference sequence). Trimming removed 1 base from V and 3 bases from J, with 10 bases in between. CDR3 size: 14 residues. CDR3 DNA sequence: TGTGCCAGCAGCCAAGGGCAGGGAATCTACGAGCAGTACTTC. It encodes CASSQGQGIYEQYF.

The CDR3 region has the DNA TGTGCCAGTAGTCCCCAGGGATCGCAGCCTAACTATGGCTACACCTTC. It translates to CASSPQGSQPNYGYTF. The J gene is TRBJ1-2, the V gene TRBV19, with D perhaps matching TRBD1 (5 bases). Trimming left V 5 bases short and J 0 bases short, with 16 bases between. Looked up from germline, CDR1 is LNHDA and CDR2 is SQIVND (reference sequence). This CDR3 has 16 amino acids.

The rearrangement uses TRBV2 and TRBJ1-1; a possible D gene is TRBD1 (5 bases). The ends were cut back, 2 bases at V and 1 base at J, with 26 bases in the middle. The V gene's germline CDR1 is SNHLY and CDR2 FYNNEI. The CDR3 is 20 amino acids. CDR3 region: CASSESWQTELTYTNTEAFF. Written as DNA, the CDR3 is TGTGCCAGCAGTGAAAGTTGGCAGACAGAGTTGACTTATACGAACACTGAAGCTTTCTTT.

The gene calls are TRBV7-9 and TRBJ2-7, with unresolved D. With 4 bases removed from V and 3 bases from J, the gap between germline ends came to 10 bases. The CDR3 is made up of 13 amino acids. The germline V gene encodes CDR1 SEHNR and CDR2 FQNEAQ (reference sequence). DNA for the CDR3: TGTGCCAGCAGCTCCGGCGGTTTCTACGAGCAGTACTTC. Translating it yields CASSSGGFYEQYF.

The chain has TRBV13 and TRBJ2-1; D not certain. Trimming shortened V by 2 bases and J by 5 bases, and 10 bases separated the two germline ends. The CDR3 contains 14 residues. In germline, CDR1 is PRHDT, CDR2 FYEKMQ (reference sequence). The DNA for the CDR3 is TGTGCCAGCAGCTTAAGGTCGGTTAACAATGAGCAGTTCTTC. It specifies CASSLRSVNNEQFF. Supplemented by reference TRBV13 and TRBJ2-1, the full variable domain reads AAGVIQSPRHLIKEKRETATLKCYPIPRHDTVYWYQQGPGQDPQFLISFYEKMQSDKGSIPDRFSAQQFSDYHSELNMSSLELGDSALYFCASSLRSVNNEQFFGPGTRLTVL.

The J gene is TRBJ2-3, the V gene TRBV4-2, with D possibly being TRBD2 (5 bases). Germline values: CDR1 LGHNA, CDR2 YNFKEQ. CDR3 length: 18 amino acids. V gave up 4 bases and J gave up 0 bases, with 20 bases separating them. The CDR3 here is CASSPEREGTPSTDTQYF. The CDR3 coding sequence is TGTGCCAGCAGCCCAGAGAGAGAGGGAACTCCTAGCACAGATACGCAGTATTTT.

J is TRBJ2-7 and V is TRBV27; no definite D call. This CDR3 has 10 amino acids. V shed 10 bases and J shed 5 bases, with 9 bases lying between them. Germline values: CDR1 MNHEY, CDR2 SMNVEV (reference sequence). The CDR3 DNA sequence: TGTGCCACCAGACGACACGAGCAGTACTTC. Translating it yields CATRRHEQYF.

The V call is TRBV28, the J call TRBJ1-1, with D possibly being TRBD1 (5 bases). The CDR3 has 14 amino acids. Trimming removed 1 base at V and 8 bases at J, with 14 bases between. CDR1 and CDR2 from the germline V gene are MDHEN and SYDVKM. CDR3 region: CASSLLGGAMEAFF. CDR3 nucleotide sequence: TGTGCCAGCAGTTTATTGGGAGGGGCCATGGAAGCTTTCTTT. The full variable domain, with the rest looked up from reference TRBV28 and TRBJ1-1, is DVKVTQSSRYLVKRTGEKVFLECVQDMDHENMFWYRQDPGLGLRLIYFSYDVKMKEKGDIPEGYSVSREKKERFSLILESASTNQTSMYLCASSLLGGAMEAFFGQGTRLTVV.

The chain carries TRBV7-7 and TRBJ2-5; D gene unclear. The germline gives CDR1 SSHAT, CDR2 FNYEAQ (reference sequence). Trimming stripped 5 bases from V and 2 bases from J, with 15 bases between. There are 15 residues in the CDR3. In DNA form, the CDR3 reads TGTGCCAGCAGCCCTCAGGACGGGCATCAAGAGACCCAGTACTTC. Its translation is CASSPQDGHQETQYF.

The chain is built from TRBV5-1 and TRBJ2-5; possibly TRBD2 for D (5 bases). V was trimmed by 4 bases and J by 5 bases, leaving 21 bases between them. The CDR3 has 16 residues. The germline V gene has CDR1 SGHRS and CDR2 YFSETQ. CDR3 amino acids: CASSIDPASGEETQYF. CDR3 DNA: TGCGCCAGCAGCATTGACCCGGCTTCTGGGGAGGAGACCCAGTACTTC.

CDR3 sequence: CASSQGWYGYTF. The CDR3 DNA is TGTGCCAGCAGTCAGGGATGGTATGGCTACACCTTC. The V call is TRBV6-5, the J call TRBJ1-2; a possible D gene is TRBD1 (5 bases). Trimming cost V 5 bases and J 5 bases, with 9 bases left between them. The length of the CDR3 is 12 residues. From germline, CDR1 is MNHEY and CDR2 SVGAGI.

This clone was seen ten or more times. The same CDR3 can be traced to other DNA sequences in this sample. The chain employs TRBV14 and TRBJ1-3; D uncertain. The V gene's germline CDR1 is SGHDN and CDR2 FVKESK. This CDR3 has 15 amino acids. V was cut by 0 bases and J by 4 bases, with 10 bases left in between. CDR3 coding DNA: TGTGCCAGCAGCCAAGATCTGCCCGGGGGAAACACCATATATTTT. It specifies CASSQDLPGGNTIYF.

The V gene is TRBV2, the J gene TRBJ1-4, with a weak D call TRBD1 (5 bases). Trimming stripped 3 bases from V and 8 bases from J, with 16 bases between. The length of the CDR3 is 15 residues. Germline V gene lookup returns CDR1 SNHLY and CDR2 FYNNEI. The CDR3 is CASSDRGGSVEKLFF. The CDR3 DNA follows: TGTGCCAGCAGTGATAGGGGAGGAAGTGTCGAAAAACTGTTTTTT.